This T cell receptor (beta chain) was identified during a study of blood T cell repertoires in COVID-19. For the study at large: The United States, Italy and Spain supplied acute and convalescent COVID-19 samples. The cDNA or gDNA used as material had been derived from T cells, B-cell-depleted T cells, or PBMCs.

In the authors' workflow: Estimation of nucleated cell counts was performed using reference gene primer amplification. Using immunoSEQ multiplex PCR, the repertoire was profiled, and TCRdb retains in-frame clones only, with some absent. That table is the source of V, J and clone size, and D and trimming were worked out from the DNA. This sample carries approximately 80,000 clones, around 69% of them seen once, and the ten largest clones take 16%. The CDR3 consists of 14 residues. Trimming removed 4 bases from V and 3 bases from J; junction bases left unmatched: 4. CDR1 is SGHNT, CDR2 YYREEE, per germline (reference sequence).

The chain joins TRBV5-4 to TRBJ1-3; TRBD1 matches 7 bases. The origin of this receptor is a man between 65 and 85 years old with active or convalescent COVID-19. The specimen sequenced was peripheral blood. The CDR3 DNA sequence: TGTGCCAGCAGCCGACAGGGTGGTGGAAACACCATATATTTT. Its protein product is CASSRQGGGNTIYF.